The sequence of this T cell receptor beta chain was determined in a study of regulatory T cells in long-lasting Graves disease. Sequencing libraries for TCR beta were prepared with iRepertoire HTBI primers and Arm-PCR of CDR3 regions. TCRdb used MiXCR to reprocess the multiplex PCR reads, holding one entry per CDR3 protein. This sample has about 440,000 distinct CDR3 sequences, with more than 12% found just once. The sample holds a few counts of this clonotype. Time point of the sample: newly diagnosed GD, antithyroid drugs for less than 3 months. RNA extracted from PBMCs served as the sequencing template. V shed 2 bases and J 4 bases; nucleotides not matched to a gene: 9. The CDR3 consists of 18 residues. Germline lookup yields CDR1 SGHRS and CDR2 YFSETQ. A further study also used this sample, focusing on T cells in Graves' hyperthyroidism and ophthalmopathy.

The TCR sequence derives from a woman aged 30 to 39 with Graves disease. The material was peripheral blood mononuclear cells (PBMCs), obtained at new diagnosis, from a patient treated with antithyroid drugs. V gene TRBV5-1 combines with J gene TRBJ2-2, with TRBD2 identical over 12 bases. The CDR3 DNA sequence: TGCGCCAGCAGCTTCGATAACGGACTAGCGGGACCCACCGGGGAGCTGTTTTTT. Amino acid sequence: CASSFDNGLAGPTGELFF.